What follows are 23 T cell receptor beta chains derived from one specimen sequenced in a study of a mutant IDH1 vaccine in newly diagnosed glioma. Stated time point: week 23, last vaccination. One vaccine dose held 300 ug of mutant IDH1 20-mer peptide and came with topical imiquimod. Their antigens are not known. TCRdb's table, derived via immunoSEQ multiplex PCR, lists solely in-frame clones and lacks some. The table records approximately 57,000 clones, roughly 81% of them present only once. This specimen was PBMCs, taken from a glioma patient whose treatment included an IDH1 peptide vaccine. All receptors come from a woman aged 35 to 49 with glioma. Some clones in this sample may be carry-over from other donors' samples.

The chain joins TRBV4-2 to TRBJ1-4, with D possibly TRBD1 on 5 matching bases. This CDR3 has 14 residues. V shed 0 bases and J shed 4 bases, with 6 bases lying between them. Germline CDR1 and CDR2: LGHNA and YNFKEQ. The DNA of the CDR3 is TGTGCCAGCAGCCAAGAGGGGGGTAATGAAAAACTGTTTTTT. Its translation is CASSQEGGNEKLFF.

This clone was observed a single time. The chain employs TRBV28 and TRBJ1-2; 9 bases are a match to TRBD1. From germline, CDR1 is MDHEN and CDR2 SYDVKM. V lost 6 bases and J lost 3; bases outside the gene matches: 8. The CDR3 is made up of 15 amino acids. CDR3 bases: TGTGCCAGCAGACAGGGGGCGCAGAATTACTATGGCTACACCTTC. Protein sequence: CASRQGAQNYYGYTF.

The chain is built from TRBV9 and TRBJ1-5; D is unclear. Germline CDR1 reads SGDLS; CDR2 reads YYNGEE. The CDR3 is 10 residues long. Trimming left V 5 bases short and J 6 bases short, with 3 bases between. The DNA for the CDR3 is TGTGCCAGCAGAAGTCAGCCCCAGCATTTT. Its translation: CASRSQPQHF.

The chain is built from TRBV6-1 and TRBJ2-3; D possibly corresponds to TRBD2 (7 bases). In germline, CDR1 is MNHNS, CDR2 SASEGT. The CDR3 is 14 amino acids. The V end was cut by 4 bases, the J end by 4 bases, with 12 bases between. CDR3 nucleotides: TGTGCCAGCAGTGGCGGGGGCCAGTCAGATACGCAGTATTTT. It yields the protein CASSGGGQSDTQYF.

The chain is built from TRBV30 and TRBJ1-2; no firm D call. Germline loops: CDR1 GTSNPN, CDR2 SVGIG (reference sequence). CDR3 length: 12 amino acids. The ends were cut back, 1 base at V and 0 bases at J, with 3 bases in the middle. The CDR3 protein is CAWSETNYGYTF. The DNA for the CDR3 is TGTGCCTGGAGTGAAACTAACTATGGCTACACCTTC. Variable domain in full (rest from reference TRBV30 and TRBJ1-2): SQTIHQWPATLVQPVGSPLSLECTVEGTSNPNLYWYRQAAGRGLQLLFYSVGIGQISSEVPQNLSASRPQDRQFILSSKKLLLSDSGFYLCAWSETNYGYTFGSGTRLTVV.

This rearrangement joins TRBV7-2 to TRBJ2-2, with D perhaps TRBD1 (5 bases). V dropped 10 bases and J dropped 0 bases, with 12 bases sitting between them. CDR1 SGHTA and CDR2 FQGNSA come from the germline V gene. The length of the CDR3 is 14 residues. This CDR3 is CANTGSANTGELFF. CDR3 sequence (DNA): TGTGCCAATACAGGAAGCGCGAACACCGGGGAGCTGTTTTTT.

The chain couples TRBV30 to TRBJ2-3; D is unclear. V was trimmed by 1 base and J by 4 bases, leaving 6 bases between them. CDR1 is GTSNPN and CDR2 is SVGIG in the germline V gene (reference sequence). The CDR3 is 12 amino acids. CDR3 sequence reads: CAWSASPDTQYF. The DNA of the CDR3 is TGTGCCTGGAGTGCTTCACCAGATACGCAGTATTTT.

This rearrangement joins TRBV7-6 to TRBJ1-4; unclear D gene. Deletions cut 0 bases from V and 7 bases from J, with 9 bases between. Germline assignment: CDR1 SGHVS and CDR2 FNYEAQ. The CDR3 contains 14 residues. CDR3 bases: TGTGCCAGCAGCTTAGCCTCCCCATTTGAAAAACTGTTTTTT. Translated, it gives CASSLASPFEKLFF.

V gene TRBV5-4 combines with J gene TRBJ2-1, with D possibly TRBD1 on 6 matching bases. Germline V gene data show CDR1 as SGHNT and CDR2 as YYREEE (reference sequence). Between the trimmed V and J ends, which lost 1 base and 6 bases, there was a span of 8 bases. This CDR3 is 13 amino acids long. CDR3 bases: TGTGCCAGCAGCTTGCTAGGGGGCAATGAGCAGTTCTTC. Encoded protein: CASSLLGGNEQFF.

V and J are TRBV29-1 and TRBJ2-7; 8 bases are a match to TRBD2. Germline CDR1 and CDR2: SQVTM and ANQGSEA. This CDR3 spans 13 amino acids. Trimming cost V 4 bases and J 0 bases; bases outside gene matches: 2. In DNA, the CDR3 is TGCAGCGTTGGGGGACTAGTCTCCTACGAGCAGTACTTC. Residues: CSVGGLVSYEQYF.

The CDR3 region is CAWSVHRLLPEQFF. CDR3 bases: TGTGCCTGGAGTGTACACAGGTTGTTACCGGAGCAGTTCTTC. The chain links TRBV30 to TRBJ2-1; D may be TRBD1 (5 bases). The CDR3 is 14 residues long. Germline V lookup: CDR1 GTSNPN, CDR2 SVGIG (reference sequence). Trimming removed 0 bases from V and 10 bases from J, with 16 bases in between. The complete variable domain, with remaining parts taken from reference TRBV30 and TRBJ2-1, reads SQTIHQWPATLVQPVGSPLSLECTVEGTSNPNLYWYRQAAGRGLQLLFYSVGIGQISSEVPQNLSASRPQDRQFILSSKKLLLSDSGFYLCAWSVHRLLPEQFFGPGTRLTVL.

V is TRBV7-2 and J is TRBJ1-6, with a tentative D call TRBD1 (6 bases). CDR3 length equals 16 residues. Germline V gene data show CDR1 as SGHTA and CDR2 as FQGNSA. Trimming shortened V by 3 bases and J by 6 bases, and 15 bases separated the two germline ends. CDR3 sequence: CASSFYRELVNSPLHF. Written as DNA, the CDR3 is TGTGCCAGCAGCTTTTACAGGGAGCTAGTTAATTCACCCCTCCACTTT.

CDR3 DNA sequence: TGTGCCATCAGTGAGATCTACGAGCAGTACTTC. Translated: CAISEIYEQYF. The chain employs TRBV10-3 and TRBJ2-7; D not certain. The length of the CDR3 is 11 residues. The V gene lost 2 bases and the J gene lost 3 bases, with 2 bases spanning the gap. The V gene's germline CDR1 is ENHRY and CDR2 SYGVKD.

V is TRBV5-1 and J is TRBJ2-2; perhaps TRBD2 as D (5 bases). The CDR3 is 15 residues long. Germline loops: CDR1 SGHRS, CDR2 YFSETQ. V lost 4 bases, J lost 4 bases, and 14 bases lay in between. The CDR3 here is CASSVRGMGTGELFF. In DNA form, the CDR3 reads TGCGCCAGCAGCGTACGAGGGATGGGCACCGGGGAGCTGTTTTTT.

This clone was counted once. The genes are TRBV10-2 and TRBJ2-2, with D possibly matching TRBD2 (5 bases). CDR1 and CDR2 (germline): WSHSY, SAAADI. The CDR3 spans 15 residues. The V gene lost 6 bases and the J gene lost 2 bases, with 13 bases spanning the gap. In DNA, the CDR3 is TGCGCCAGCAGCGAAGGACTCCCAAACACCGGGGAGCTGTTTTTT. This encodes CASSEGLPNTGELFF.

This chain links TRBV5-1 with TRBJ2-1; D might be TRBD2 (6 bases). V lost 1 base and J lost 6, with 8 bases in between. The germline gives CDR1 SGHRS, CDR2 YFSETQ. The CDR3 runs to 13 residues. CDR3 residues: CASSLISGNEQFF. The CDR3 nucleotides read TGCGCCAGCAGCTTGATTAGCGGCAATGAGCAGTTCTTC.

This clone was seen once. The chain carries TRBV2 and TRBJ2-7; D gene uncertain. The ends were cut back, 1 base at V and 0 bases at J, with 10 bases in the middle. The germline gives CDR1 SNHLY, CDR2 FYNNEI. This CDR3 comprises 15 residues. The CDR3 sequence is CASSEGPESSYEQYF. The CDR3, as DNA: TGTGCCAGCAGTGAAGGTCCAGAGAGCTCCTACGAGCAGTACTTC.

The CDR3 is CAWGPRGYEQYF. In DNA form, the CDR3 reads TGTGCCTGGGGCCCCAGGGGCTACGAGCAGTACTTC. The gene calls are TRBV30 and TRBJ2-7, with D maybe TRBD1 (6 bases). CDR1 and CDR2 (germline): GTSNPN, SVGIG (reference sequence). Trimming shortened V by 5 bases and J by 3 bases, and 11 bases separated the two germline ends. The CDR3 contains 12 residues.

The chain is built from TRBV2 and TRBJ1-2; a weak D match, TRBD1 (5 bases). CDR1 and CDR2 (germline): SNHLY, FYNNEI. The CDR3 has 14 residues. Trimming stripped 5 bases from V and 5 bases from J, with 15 bases between. The CDR3 loop reads CASSFGTIPYGYTF. The CDR3, as DNA: TGTGCCAGCAGTTTTGGGACGATTCCGTATGGCTACACCTTC. The variable domain in full, completed from reference TRBV2 and TRBJ1-2, reads EPEVTQTPSHQVTQMGQEVILRCVPISNHLYFYWYRQILGQKVEFLVSFYNNEISEKSEIFDDQFSVERPDGSNFTLKIRSTKLEDSAMYFCASSFGTIPYGYTFGSGTRLTVV.

V gene TRBV11-2 combines with J gene TRBJ2-3, with D hard to call. Per germline, CDR1 SGHAT and CDR2 FQNNGV. This CDR3 is 12 amino acids long. Trimming left V 8 bases short and J 6 bases short, with 12 bases between. CDR3 amino acids: CASSSLWDTQYF. Written as DNA, the CDR3 is TGTGCCAGCTCCTCCCTTTGGGATACGCAGTATTTT.

The chain combines TRBV19 with TRBJ2-5; maybe TRBD2 (5 bases). Germline loops: CDR1 LNHDA, CDR2 SQIVND (reference sequence). The CDR3 has 11 amino acids. The germline V and J ends were trimmed by 6 bases and 7 bases, with 9 bases remaining between them. This chain's CDR3 is CASRSGGTQYF. CDR3 bases: TGTGCCAGTAGGTCCGGAGGGACCCAGTACTTC. Full variable domain (remainder filled in from reference TRBV19 and TRBJ2-5): DGGITQSPKYLFRKEGQNVTLSCEQNLNHDAMYWYRQDPGQGLRLIYYSQIVNDFQKGDIAEGYSVSREKKESFPLTVTSAQKNPTAFYLCASRSGGTQYFGPGTRLLVL.

The genes are TRBV5-4 and TRBJ2-7; D is undetermined. The length of the CDR3 is 13 residues. Looked up from germline, CDR1 is SGHNT and CDR2 is YYREEE (reference sequence). V lost 0 bases and J 0 bases, leaving 4 bases between the germline ends. CDR3 nucleotides: TGTGCCAGCAGCTTGGAAAGCTCCTACGAGCAGTACTTC. This sequence encodes CASSLESSYEQYF.

The chain uses TRBV5-1 and TRBJ1-2, with unresolved D. The V end was cut by 0 bases, the J end by 2 bases, with 11 bases between. Germline CDR1 reads SGHRS; CDR2 reads YFSETQ. The CDR3 is 15 amino acids. The CDR3 DNA follows: TGCGCCAGCAGCTTGGCCGGCAGGCTAAACTATGGCTACACCTTC. This codes for CASSLAGRLNYGYTF.